This is a list of T cell receptor beta chains from one sample in a study of T-cell reconstitution after alpha-beta-depleted transplantation in children. TCRdb re-analysed the PCR reads in MiXCR, keeping a single row per CDR3 protein. Seen here are 700,000 to 850,000 distinct CDR3 sequences, under 20% observed once, and the top ten hold roughly 5%. The specimen comprised PBMCs, mostly from graft donor cells, sampled 360 days after TCRalphabeta/CD19-depleted stem cell transplant. These receptors all come from a male patient younger than 18 who had a stem cell transplant for acute lymphoblastic leukemia, so the T cells may come from the graft donor. Both conserved end residues are part of each CDR3. Each record gives: CDR3 length, V gene, CDR3 protein.

>15|TRBV2
CASSPGVISNQPQHF
>16|TRBV4-2
CASSQDGGATENEQFF
>14|TRBV6-1
CASRKSTLPYEQYF
>16|TRBV7-2
CASSPRGGTGANVLTF
>19|TRBV12-3/TRBV12-4
CASRLSATGTFSGANVLTF
>11|TRBV29-1
CSGEDNYGYTF
>15|TRBV9
CASSVDTSPLTELFF
>12|TRBV20-1
CSARRLGDEQYF
>13|TRBV9
CASNALTGNEQFF
>13|TRBV27
CASSLSTGYGYTF
>16|TRBV5-1
CASSFSDRGNTGELFF
>14|TRBV6-1
CASSHGLAKNIQYF
>12|TRBV29-1
CRAGGANYGYTF
>11|TRBV20-1
CSVGSWREQYF
>14|TRBV2
CASTGGTGANEQFF
>17|TRBV4-1
CASSQGVAGGPGRAQFF
>13|TRBV29-1
CSVEPDRREPQYF
>17|TRBV12-3/TRBV12-4
CASSLGERGRASYEQYF
>16|TRBV7-8
CASSSRLASDTGELFF
>13|TRBV29-1
CSVEEDWGDTQYF
>19|TRBV5-1
CASSSPGLAPWADYNEQFF
>16|TRBV19
CASSMQGPYSDSPLHF
>13|TRBV14
CASSPTSGEKLFF
>12|TRBV5-1
CASSLGAHEQYF
>14|TRBV28
CATSDSFTQETQYF